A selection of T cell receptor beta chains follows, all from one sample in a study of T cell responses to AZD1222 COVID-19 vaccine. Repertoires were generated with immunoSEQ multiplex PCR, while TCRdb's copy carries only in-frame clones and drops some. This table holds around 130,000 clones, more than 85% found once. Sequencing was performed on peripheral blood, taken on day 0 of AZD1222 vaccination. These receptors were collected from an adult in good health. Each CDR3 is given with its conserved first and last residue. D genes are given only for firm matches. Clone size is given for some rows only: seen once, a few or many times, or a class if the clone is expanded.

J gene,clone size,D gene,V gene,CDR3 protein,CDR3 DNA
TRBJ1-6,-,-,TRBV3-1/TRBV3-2,CASSGDPGSYNSPLHF,TGTGCCAGCAGTGGGGACCCGGGCTCCTATAATTCACCCCTCCACTTT
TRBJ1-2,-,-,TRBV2,CASSEGQPNYGYTF,TGTGCCAGCAGTGAAGGGCAGCCCAACTATGGCTACACCTTC
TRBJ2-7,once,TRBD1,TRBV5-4,CASSLGQGAEYEQYF,TGTGCCAGCAGCTTGGGGCAGGGGGCCGAGTACGAGCAGTACTTC
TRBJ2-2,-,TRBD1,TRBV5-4,CASSRDRGLLVTGELFF,TGTGCCAGCAGCCGGGACAGGGGGCTTTTGGTCACCGGGGAGCTGTTTTTT
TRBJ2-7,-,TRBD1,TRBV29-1,CSVGRGYEQYF,TGCAGCGTCGGCAGGGGGTACGAGCAGTACTTC
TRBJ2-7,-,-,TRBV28,CASGPVSWGVRDYEQYF,TGTGCCAGCGGACCAGTCTCGTGGGGGGTGAGGGACTACGAGCAGTACTTC
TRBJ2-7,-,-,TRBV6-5,CASTRVNYEQYF,TGTGCCAGCACCAGGGTCAACTACGAGCAGTACTTC
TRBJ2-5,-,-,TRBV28,CASRERAETQYF,TGTGCCAGCAGGGAAAGGGCAGAGACCCAGTACTTC
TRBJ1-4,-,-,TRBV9,CASSPGGGTNEKLFF,TGTGCCAGCAGCCCGGGGGGCGGAACTAATGAAAAACTGTTTTTT
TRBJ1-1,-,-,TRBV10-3,CAISERTVNTEAFF,TGTGCCATCAGTGAACGGACAGTCAACACTGAAGCTTTCTTT
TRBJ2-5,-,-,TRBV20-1,CSASLTGRIETQYF,TGCAGTGCTAGTCTGACAGGAAGGATTGAGACCCAGTACTTC
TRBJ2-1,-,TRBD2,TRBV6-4,CASSLTSGRGNEQFF,TGTGCCAGCAGCCTTACTAGCGGGAGAGGGAATGAGCAGTTCTTC
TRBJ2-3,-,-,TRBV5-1,CASSLESPNTDTQYF,TGCGCCAGCAGCTTGGAGTCACCGAACACAGATACGCAGTATTTT
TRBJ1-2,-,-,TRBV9,CASSGYRDLGYTF,TGTGCCAGCAGCGGATACAGGGATTTAGGCTACACCTTC
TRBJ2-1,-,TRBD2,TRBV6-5,CASLAGKEQFF,TGTGCCAGCCTAGCGGGAAAAGAGCAGTTCTTC
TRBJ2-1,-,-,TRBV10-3,CAISESAENNEQFF,TGTGCCATCAGTGAGTCGGCGGAGAACAATGAGCAGTTCTTC
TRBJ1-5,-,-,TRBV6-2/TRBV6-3,CASSLTMNQPQHF,TGTGCCAGCAGCCTGACCATGAATCAGCCCCAGCATTTT
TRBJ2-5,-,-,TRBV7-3,CASSPTRNDETQYF,TGTGCCAGCAGCCCAACTCGAAATGACGAGACCCAGTACTTC
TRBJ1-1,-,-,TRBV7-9,CASSPEGVEAFF,TGTGCCAGCAGCCCCGAAGGAGTTGAAGCTTTCTTT
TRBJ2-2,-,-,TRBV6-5,CASRRGGPGTGELFF,TGTGCCAGCAGACGCGGAGGGCCGGGTACCGGGGAGCTGTTTTTT
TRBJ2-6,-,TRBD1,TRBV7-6,CASSWTGKLYGANVLTF,TGTGCCAGCAGCTGGACAGGGAAATTGTATGGGGCCAACGTCCTGACTTTC
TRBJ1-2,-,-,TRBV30,CAWSPTVDYTF,TGTGCCTGGAGTCCTACTGTCGACTACACCTTC
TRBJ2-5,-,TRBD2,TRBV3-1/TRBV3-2,CASSLLAVQETQYF,TGTGCCAGCAGCCTACTAGCGGTCCAAGAGACCCAGTACTTC
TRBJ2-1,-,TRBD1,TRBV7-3,CASSSPGGEQFF,TGTGCCAGCAGCTCGCCAGGGGGTGAGCAGTTCTTC
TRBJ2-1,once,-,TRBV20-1,CSAPLRGEQFF,TGCAGTGCCCCACTTCGCGGTGAGCAGTTCTTC
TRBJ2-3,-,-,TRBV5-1,CASQRGFSTDTQYF,TGCGCCAGCCAGCGAGGGTTTAGCACAGATACGCAGTATTTT
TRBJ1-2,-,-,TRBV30,CAWRVGGGYTF,TGTGCCTGGAGAGTAGGTGGTGGCTACACCTTC
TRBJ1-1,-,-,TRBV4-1,CASSRASASRNTEAFF,TGCGCCAGCAGCCGAGCCTCGGCCAGCCGAAACACTGAAGCTTTCTTT
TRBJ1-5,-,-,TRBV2,CASSEDRDLQHF,TGTGCCAGCAGTGAAGACAGGGATCTCCAGCATTTT
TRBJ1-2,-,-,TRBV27,CASSRGRYYGYTF,TGTGCCAGCAGCCGCGGACGGTACTATGGCTACACCTTC
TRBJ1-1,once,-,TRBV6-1,CASSEAGAGTEAFF,TGTGCCAGCAGTGAAGCAGGGGCAGGCACTGAAGCTTTCTTT
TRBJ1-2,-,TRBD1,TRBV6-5,CASTPGGLDYGYTF,TGTGCCAGCACCCCAGGGGGTTTGGACTATGGCTACACCTTC
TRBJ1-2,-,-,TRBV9,CASSSGQNYGYTF,TGTGCCAGCAGCTCAGGACAGAACTATGGCTACACCTTC
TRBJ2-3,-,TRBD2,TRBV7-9,CASSLYSGTGDTQYF,TGTGCCAGCAGCTTATACAGCGGGACGGGAGATACGCAGTATTTT
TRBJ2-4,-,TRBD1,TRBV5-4,CASSDTGTEYF,TGTGCCAGCAGCGATACCGGGACAGAGTACTTC
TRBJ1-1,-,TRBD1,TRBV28,CASTLFVGQGLEAFF,TGTGCCAGCACCCTGTTTGTGGGACAGGGGTTGGAAGCTTTCTTT
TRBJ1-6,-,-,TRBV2,CASSEVGQGRSPLHF,TGTGCCAGCAGTGAAGTGGGCCAGGGGAGGTCACCCCTCCACTTT
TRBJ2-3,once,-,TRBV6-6,CASSRTHGDTSTDTQYF,TGTGCCAGCAGTCGAACGCATGGAGATACTAGCACAGATACGCAGTATTTT
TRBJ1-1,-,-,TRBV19,CASSPDRENTEAFF,TGTGCCAGTAGCCCCGACAGAGAGAACACTGAAGCTTTCTTT
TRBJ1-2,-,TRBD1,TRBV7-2,CASSLSGTGAPYGYTF,TGTGCCAGCAGCTTATCCGGGACAGGGGCTCCCTATGGCTACACCTTC
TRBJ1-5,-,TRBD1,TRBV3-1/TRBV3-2,CASSPPPRGPLGNQPQHF,TGTGCCAGCAGCCCCCCCCCGAGGGGGCCTTTAGGCAATCAGCCCCAGCATTTT
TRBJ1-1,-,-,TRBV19,CASMGPNGEAFF,TGTGCCAGTATGGGGCCGAACGGTGAAGCTTTCTTT
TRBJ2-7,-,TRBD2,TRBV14,CASRASGSGDEQYF,TGTGCCAGCAGGGCTAGCGGGAGCGGGGACGAGCAGTACTTC
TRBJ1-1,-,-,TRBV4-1,CASSPDPNTEAFF,TGCGCCAGCAGCCCCGATCCGAACACTGAAGCTTTCTTT
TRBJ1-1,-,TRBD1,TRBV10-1,CASSEDRGWSEAFF,TGCGCCAGCAGTGAGGACAGGGGTTGGTCTGAAGCTTTCTTT
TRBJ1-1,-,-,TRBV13,CASSSRSSNTEAFF,TGTGCCAGCAGCTCCCGGTCCTCGAACACTGAAGCTTTCTTT
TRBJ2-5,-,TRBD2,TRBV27,CASTFSGLAPYF,TGTGCCAGCACCTTCTCCGGACTAGCGCCCTACTTC
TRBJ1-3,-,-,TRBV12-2,CASRLAQHHTGISGNTIYF,TGTGCAAGTCGCTTAGCCCAACACCATACAGGGATCTCTGGAAACACCATATATTTT
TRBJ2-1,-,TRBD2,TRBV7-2,CASRWTSGRVYNEQFF,TGTGCCAGCAGGTGGACTAGCGGGAGGGTGTACAATGAGCAGTTCTTC
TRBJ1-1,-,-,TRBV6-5,CASRSGPREAFF,TGTGCCAGCAGGAGTGGACCCCGGGAAGCTTTCTTT
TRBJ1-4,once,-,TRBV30,CAWAPGLVPTNEKLFF,TGTGCCTGGGCCCCGGGACTCGTTCCAACTAATGAAAAACTGTTTTTT
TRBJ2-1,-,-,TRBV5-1,CASSPRTMYEQFF,TGCGCCAGCAGCCCTCGGACTATGTATGAGCAGTTCTTC
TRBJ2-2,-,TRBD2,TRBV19,CASSRGLAGRGTGELFF,TGTGCCAGTAGTAGAGGACTAGCGGGACGGGGTACCGGGGAGCTGTTTTTT
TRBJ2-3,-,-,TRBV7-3,CASSYDRSTDTQYF,TGTGCCAGCAGCTATGACAGGAGCACAGATACGCAGTATTTT
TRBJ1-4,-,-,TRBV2,CASSDRVATNEKLFF,TGTGCCAGCAGTGACAGGGTTGCAACTAATGAAAAACTGTTTTTT
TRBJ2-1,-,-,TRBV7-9,CASSSPNSGEQFF,TGTGCCAGCAGCTCTCCTAACTCGGGGGAGCAGTTCTTC
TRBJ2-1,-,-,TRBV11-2,CASSLVASSYNEQFF,TGTGCCAGCAGCTTAGTCGCGAGTAGTTACAATGAGCAGTTCTTC